This is a list of T cell receptor beta chains from one sample in a study of blood T cell repertoires in COVID-19. The table came from immunoSEQ multiplex PCR; TCRdb's copy has only in-frame clones and leaves some out. The data contain around 200,000 clones, almost 90% of them singletons. The sequencing input was peripheral blood. These receptors were obtained from a man in his late teens or twenties with active or convalescent COVID-19. CDR3s include the opening cysteine and the closing phenylalanine or tryptophan. The D gene is left open where the match is weak. Expanded clones get a size class; other rows say once, few or many, or leave the size out.

-	-	TRBV6-1	TRBJ2-1	CASSEANIYNEQFF	TGTGCCAGCAGTGAAGCGAACATCTACAATGAGCAGTTCTTC
TRBD1	-	TRBV7-3	TRBJ2-2	CASSTHGQGNTGELFF	TGTGCCAGCAGCACCCACGGACAGGGGAACACCGGGGAGCTGTTTTTT
-	-	TRBV11-2	TRBJ2-2	CASSSHWWGESTGELFF	TGTGCCAGCAGCAGCCATTGGTGGGGCGAGAGCACCGGGGAGCTGTTTTTT
TRBD1	-	TRBV6-4	TRBJ1-1	CASSKTGEGNTEAFF	TGTGCCAGCAGCAAGACAGGGGAAGGGAACACTGAAGCTTTCTTT
-	-	TRBV30	TRBJ2-5	CAWSVLIQETQYF	TGTGCCTGGAGTGTCTTAATTCAAGAGACCCAGTACTTC
TRBD2	once	TRBV6-5	TRBJ2-7	CASRQRTSGTYEQYF	TGTGCCAGCAGACAGCGGACTAGCGGGACCTACGAGCAGTACTTC
TRBD2	few	TRBV9	TRBJ2-7	CASSVGGSGIVSEQYF	TGTGCCAGCAGCGTAGGAGGTAGCGGGATCGTGAGTGAGCAGTACTTC
TRBD1	-	TRBV19	TRBJ2-1	CASSGTGGTYNEQFF	TGTGCCAGTAGCGGTACAGGGGGCACCTACAATGAGCAGTTCTTC
-	-	TRBV6-5	TRBJ1-1	CASSYSRGLNTEAFF	TGTGCCAGCAGTTATTCGCGGGGCCTAAACACTGAAGCTTTCTTT
-	-	TRBV7-9	TRBJ1-1	CASSLLGQNEAFF	TGTGCCAGCAGCTTACTTGGACAGAACGAAGCTTTCTTT
-	-	TRBV6-5	TRBJ2-1	CASSLEVYNEQFF	TGTGCCAGCAGTTTGGAGGTGTACAATGAGCAGTTCTTC
-	-	TRBV12-3/TRBV12-4	TRBJ2-3	CASSWLADTQYF	TGTGCCAGCAGTTGGCTAGCGGATACGCAGTATTTT
-	-	TRBV2	TRBJ1-2	CASSALLGQGKVDTF	TGTGCCAGCAGCGCCCTCCTAGGTCAGGGTAAAGTCGACACCTTC
TRBD2	-	TRBV6-6	TRBJ2-7	CASSQLAGDTDEQYF	TGTGCCAGCAGTCAATTAGCGGGAGATACGGACGAGCAGTACTTC
-	-	TRBV12-3/TRBV12-4	TRBJ2-1	CASSFELLREQFF	TGTGCCAGCAGTTTCGAGCTGCTGCGTGAGCAGTTCTTC
-	-	TRBV4-1	TRBJ1-3	CASSQLYRGTSGNTIYF	TGCGCCAGCAGCCAACTTTACCGGGGTACCTCTGGAAACACCATATATTTT
TRBD1	-	TRBV7-2	TRBJ1-4	CASSPLRTGVGGTNEKLFF	TGTGCCAGCAGCCCCCTACGGACAGGGGTCGGTGGAACTAATGAAAAACTGTTTTTT
-	-	TRBV2	TRBJ2-2	CASSGQENTGELFF	TGTGCCAGCAGTGGACAGGAAAACACCGGGGAGCTGTTTTTT
-	-	TRBV2	TRBJ2-3	CAKGTQTSTDTQYF	TGTGCCAAAGGGACTCAGACTAGCACAGATACGCAGTATTTT
TRBD1	-	TRBV19	TRBJ1-5	CASSVNGDSRQPQHF	TGTGCCAGTAGTGTGAATGGGGACAGTAGGCAGCCCCAGCATTTT
-	-	TRBV12-3/TRBV12-4	TRBJ2-5	CASSLRGETQYF	TGTGCCAGCAGTCTTAGGGGGGAGACCCAGTACTTC
-	-	TRBV6-5	TRBJ1-2	CASRSAGYDYGYTF	TGTGCCAGCAGGTCGGCAGGGTATGACTATGGCTACACCTTC
TRBD1	-	TRBV6-6	TRBJ2-7	CASSYQDRALEQYF	TGTGCCAGCAGTTACCAAGACAGGGCCCTCGAGCAGTACTTC
TRBD1	-	TRBV5-6	TRBJ1-5	CASSLTGDNQPQHF	TGTGCCAGCAGCTTGACAGGGGACAATCAGCCCCAGCATTTT
TRBD1	-	TRBV7-8	TRBJ2-7	CASSPSGTGFDEQYF	TGTGCCAGCAGCCCATCCGGGACAGGGTTCGACGAGCAGTACTTC
-	-	TRBV5-6	TRBJ1-6	CASSESNSPLHF	TGTGCCAGCAGCGAGTCGAATTCACCCCTCCACTTT
TRBD1	-	TRBV6-6	TRBJ1-6	CASRGRDRDLSPLHF	TGTGCCAGCAGGGGACGGGACAGGGATTTATCACCCCTCCACTTT
TRBD1	many	TRBV7-9	TRBJ2-3	CASGDRDTQYF	TGTGCCAGCGGGGACAGAGATACGCAGTATTTT
TRBD1	-	TRBV5-1	TRBJ1-3	CASSLDRGAGNTIYF	TGCGCCAGCAGCTTGGACAGGGGAGCTGGAAACACCATATATTTT
-	-	TRBV5-6	TRBJ1-6	CASSFRPGFVDSPLHF	TGTGCCAGCAGCTTTCGTCCAGGGTTCGTTGATTCACCCCTCCACTTT
-	-	TRBV5-1	TRBJ1-1	CASTATTSSTEAFF	TGCGCCAGCACCGCAACTACAAGTTCCACTGAAGCTTTCTTT
-	once	TRBV5-6	TRBJ1-1	CASSLYSYTEAFF	TGTGCCAGCAGCTTGTACTCATACACTGAAGCTTTCTTT
TRBD1	-	TRBV3-1/TRBV3-2	TRBJ2-1	CASSQDPPAQGAHEQFF	TGTGCCAGCAGCCAAGACCCACCTGCACAGGGGGCCCATGAGCAGTTCTTC
-	-	TRBV7-2	TRBJ1-2	CASSLGHRRVIDYTF	TGTGCCAGCAGCTTAGGTCACCGCAGGGTGATTGACTACACCTTC
TRBD2	-	TRBV18	TRBJ2-3	CASSPSGTSGTDTQYF	TGTGCCAGCTCGCCATCCGGGACTAGCGGCACAGATACGCAGTATTTT
-	-	TRBV6-7	TRBJ2-7	CASTTNSEQYF	TGTGCCAGCACTACGAACTCCGAGCAGTACTTC
TRBD1	-	TRBV15	TRBJ1-5	CATSRPGTGGLGNQPQHF	TGTGCCACCAGCAGACCCGGGACAGGGGGCTTAGGCAATCAGCCCCAGCATTTT
-	-	TRBV30	TRBJ1-5	CAWSVQNNQPQHF	TGTGCCTGGAGTGTCCAGAACAATCAGCCCCAGCATTTT
-	-	TRBV24-1	TRBJ2-7	CATKVHRDYEQYF	TGTGCCACCAAGGTGCACAGGGACTACGAGCAGTACTTC
TRBD2	-	TRBV11-2	TRBJ2-1	CASSLMLAGGRNNEQFF	TGTGCCAGCAGCTTAATGTTAGCGGGGGGCCGAAACAATGAGCAGTTCTTC
-	-	TRBV6-1	TRBJ1-5	CASSPGLSSNQPQHF	TGTGCCAGCAGTCCAGGGTTAAGTAGCAATCAGCCCCAGCATTTT
TRBD1	-	TRBV18	TRBJ2-2	CASSQNPGGSTGELFF	TGTGCCAGCTCACAGAATCCAGGGGGAAGCACCGGGGAGCTGTTTTTT
TRBD1	-	TRBV18	TRBJ1-1	CASSRQGTEAFF	TGTGCCAGCTCACGACAGGGAACTGAAGCTTTCTTT
-	few	TRBV2	TRBJ1-1	CATWDGGNTEAFF	TGTGCCACGTGGGACGGGGGGAACACTGAAGCTTTCTTT
-	-	TRBV2	TRBJ1-4	CASRGAPSSPTNEKLFF	TGTGCCAGCAGGGGGGCACCTTCTAGTCCAACTAATGAAAAACTGTTTTTT
TRBD1	-	TRBV20-1	TRBJ1-6	CSASGQGAAVLHF	TGCAGTGCTAGTGGTCAGGGGGCCGCTGTCCTCCACTTT
-	-	TRBV2	TRBJ1-5	CASSATSNQPQHF	TGTGCCAGCAGCGCAACAAGCAATCAGCCCCAGCATTTT
TRBD1	-	TRBV27	TRBJ2-7	CASSWAPDRHYEQYF	TGTGCCAGCAGTTGGGCTCCGGACAGGCATTACGAGCAGTACTTC
-	-	TRBV3-1/TRBV3-2	TRBJ2-5	CASSHYPVGRKTQYF	TGTGCCAGCAGCCACTACCCAGTGGGCCGAAAGACCCAGTACTTC
-	-	TRBV18	TRBJ1-5	CASSRDSHPPQHF	TGTGCCAGCTCACGGGACTCGCATCCGCCCCAGCATTTT
-	-	TRBV25-1	TRBJ1-5	CASSDIEGGNQPQHF	TGTGCCAGCAGTGATATCGAGGGTGGCAATCAGCCCCAGCATTTT
TRBD1	-	TRBV9	TRBJ2-5	CASSSTGGVETQYF	TGTGCCAGCAGCAGCACAGGGGGTGTGGAGACCCAGTACTTC
TRBD1	-	TRBV11-3	TRBJ2-3	CASSSRGTGGDTQYF	TGTGCCAGCAGCTCCCGCGGGACAGGGGGGGATACGCAGTATTTT
-	-	TRBV19	TRBJ1-2	CASSQARYGYTF	TGTGCCAGTAGCCAAGCTCGCTATGGCTACACCTTC
-	-	TRBV5-1	TRBJ1-3	CASSLEPTGNTIYF	TGCGCCAGCAGCTTGGAGCCCACTGGAAACACCATATATTTT
TRBD1	-	TRBV7-9	TRBJ1-1	CASSFTGGATEAFF	TGTGCCAGCAGTTTCACAGGGGGCGCAACTGAAGCTTTCTTT
-	-	TRBV19	TRBJ1-2	CASSIARDSGGYTF	TGTGCCAGTAGTATCGCCCGGGATTCCGGTGGCTACACCTTC
TRBD2	-	TRBV5-4	TRBJ2-1	CASSSGLAGSSYNEQFF	TGTGCCAGCAGCTCGGGACTAGCGGGGTCCTCCTACAATGAGCAGTTCTTC
-	-	TRBV6-1	TRBJ1-3	CASSELAYSGNTIYF	TGTGCCAGCAGTGAATTGGCTTACTCTGGAAACACCATATATTTT